This T cell receptor beta chain was sequenced for a study of cytomegalovirus exposure and HLA in healthy donors. PCR used 60 Vbeta primers and 13 Jbeta primers. Clones were read by immunoSEQ multiplex PCR, and TCRdb kept only the in-frame ones, dropping some. This sample yields more than 15,000 clones, of which approximately 70% are seen a single time; 3.5% to 4.5% belongs to the top ten. There are 15 residues in the CDR3. The V segment lost 0 bases and the J segment 8 bases; nucleotides outside the gene matches: 8. Germline-derived CDR1 and CDR2 are SGDLS and YYNGEE. Study-level findings and limits: The study flagged some 180 TCR beta chains as cytomegalovirus-associated. A later look showed TCR association rates differing by HLA locus, highest for DRB1 and lowest for HLA-C. At a 0.05 false discovery rate, a later analysis found about 17,000 TCR beta sequences to be associated with HLA alleles.

About this clone: Antigen: not known.

The chain has TRBV9 and TRBJ2-1, with 7 bases aligning to TRBD2. Sequenced input: PBMCs. The clonotype originates from a man in his late teens or twenties in good health and CMV-seronegative. The chain's CDR3 is CASSVGLAALDEQFF. Here the CDR3 DNA reads TGTGCCAGCAGCGTAGGGCTAGCGGCCTTGGATGAGCAGTTCTTC.